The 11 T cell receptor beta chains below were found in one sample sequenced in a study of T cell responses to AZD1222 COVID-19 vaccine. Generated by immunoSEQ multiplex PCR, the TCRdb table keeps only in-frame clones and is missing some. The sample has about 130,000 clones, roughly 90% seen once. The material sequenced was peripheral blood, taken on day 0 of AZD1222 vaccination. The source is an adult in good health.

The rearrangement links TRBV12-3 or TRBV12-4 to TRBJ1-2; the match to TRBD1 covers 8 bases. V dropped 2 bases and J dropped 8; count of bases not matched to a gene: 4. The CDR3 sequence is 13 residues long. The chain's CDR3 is CASSLSQGAGYTF. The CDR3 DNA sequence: TGTGCCAGCAGTTTAAGCCAGGGGGCAGGCTACACCTTC.

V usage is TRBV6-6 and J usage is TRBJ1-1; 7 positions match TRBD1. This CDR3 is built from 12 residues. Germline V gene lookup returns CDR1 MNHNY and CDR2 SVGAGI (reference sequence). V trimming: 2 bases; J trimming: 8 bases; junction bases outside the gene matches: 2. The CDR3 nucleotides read TGTGCCAGCAGTTACACCAGGGGGGAAGCTTTCTTT. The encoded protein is CASSYTRGEAFF.

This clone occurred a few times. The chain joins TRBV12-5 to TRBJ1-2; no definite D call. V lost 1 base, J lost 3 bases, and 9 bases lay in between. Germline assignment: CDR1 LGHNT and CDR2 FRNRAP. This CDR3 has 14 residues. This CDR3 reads CASGLGVGDYGYTF. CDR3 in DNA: TGTGCTAGTGGTTTGGGGGTGGGAGACTATGGCTACACCTTC.

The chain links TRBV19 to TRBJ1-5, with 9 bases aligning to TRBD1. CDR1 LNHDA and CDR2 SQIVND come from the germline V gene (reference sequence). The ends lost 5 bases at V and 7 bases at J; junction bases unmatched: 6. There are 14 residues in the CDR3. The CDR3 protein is CASSQDRGGQPQHF. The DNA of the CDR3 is TGTGCCAGTAGTCAGGACAGGGGAGGCCAGCCCCAGCATTTT.

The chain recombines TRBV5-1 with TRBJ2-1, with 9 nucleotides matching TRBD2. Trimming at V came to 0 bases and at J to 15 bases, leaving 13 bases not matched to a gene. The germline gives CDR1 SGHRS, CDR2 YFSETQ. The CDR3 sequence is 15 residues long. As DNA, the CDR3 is TGCGCCAGCAGCTTGGAACTAGCGGGCTTCCCGAGTCTGTTCTTC. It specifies CASSLELAGFPSLFF. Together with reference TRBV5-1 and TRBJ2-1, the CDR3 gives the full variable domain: KAGVTQTPRYLIKTRGQQVTLSCSPISGHRSVSWYQQTPGQGLQFLFEYFSETQRNKGNFPGRFSGRQFSNSRSEMNVSTLELGDSALYLCASSLELAGFPSLFFGPGTRLTVL.

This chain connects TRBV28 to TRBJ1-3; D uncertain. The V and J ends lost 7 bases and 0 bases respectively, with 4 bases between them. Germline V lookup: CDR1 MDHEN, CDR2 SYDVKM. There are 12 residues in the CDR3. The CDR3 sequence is CASINSGNTIYF. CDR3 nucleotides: TGTGCCAGCATCAACTCTGGAAACACCATATATTTT.

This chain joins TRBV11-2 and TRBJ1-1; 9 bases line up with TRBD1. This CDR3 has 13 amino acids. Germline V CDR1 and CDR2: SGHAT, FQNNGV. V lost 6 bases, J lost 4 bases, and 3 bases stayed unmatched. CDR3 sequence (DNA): TGTGCCAGCAGATTGACAGGGGGCACTGAAGCTTTCTTT. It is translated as CASRLTGGTEAFF.

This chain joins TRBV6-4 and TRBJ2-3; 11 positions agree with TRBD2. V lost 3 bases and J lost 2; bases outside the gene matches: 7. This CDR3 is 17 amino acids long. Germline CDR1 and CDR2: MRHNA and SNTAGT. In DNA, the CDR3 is TGTGCCAGCAGTGAAGGATTAGCGGGAGGGGACACAGATACGCAGTATTTT. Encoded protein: CASSEGLAGGDTDTQYF.

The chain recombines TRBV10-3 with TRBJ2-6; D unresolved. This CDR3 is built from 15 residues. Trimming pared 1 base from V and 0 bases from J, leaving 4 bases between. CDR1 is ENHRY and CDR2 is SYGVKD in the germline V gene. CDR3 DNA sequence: TGTGCCATCAGTGAGTGGGGCTCTGGGGCCAACGTCCTGACTTTC. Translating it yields CAISEWGSGANVLTF.

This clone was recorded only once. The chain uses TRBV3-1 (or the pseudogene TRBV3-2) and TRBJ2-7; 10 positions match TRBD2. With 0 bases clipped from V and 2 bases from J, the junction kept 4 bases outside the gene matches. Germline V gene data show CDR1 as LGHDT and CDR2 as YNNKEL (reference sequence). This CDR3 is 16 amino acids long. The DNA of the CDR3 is TGTGCCAGCAGCCAAGAACTAGCGGGGCCTACCTACGAGCAGTACTTC. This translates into CASSQELAGPTYEQYF.

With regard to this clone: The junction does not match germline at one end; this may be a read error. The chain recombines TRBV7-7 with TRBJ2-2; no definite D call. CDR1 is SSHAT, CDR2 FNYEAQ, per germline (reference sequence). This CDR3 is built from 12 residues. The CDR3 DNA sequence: TGTGCTAGCAGCTTAGGAACCGGGGAGCTGTTTTTT. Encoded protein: CASSLGTGELFF.